This T cell receptor beta chain was found in a study of CD8+ T cells in alopecia areata. Overall study context: Treated individuals took tofacitinib by mouth, 5 to 10 mg twice daily. Treatment ran 6 to 18 months, with 6 months of follow-up afterward. Findings and limits, study-wide: Many expanded lesional clones persisted in scalp and blood during tofacitinib treatment.

Treatment given: oral pan-JAK inhibitor, 5-10 mg twice daily. Alopecia areata patients provided lesional scalp punch biopsies and peripheral blood, both collected for the study. Sequencing relied on a cDNA template that was reverse transcribed from extracted RNA. Data came from immunoSEQ multiplex PCR; TCRdb stores just in-frame clones and leaves some out. The data show some 80,000 clones, with approximately 70% seen just once and roughly a quarter held by the top ten. Worth noting for this clone: Antigen: not known. This may be a read error, as it is one base from a much larger clone. The identical CDR3 is also encoded by other nucleotide sequences in the sample.

With 5 bases removed from V and 3 bases from J, the gap between germline ends came to 8 bases. The CDR3 sequence is 12 residues long. Germline V lookup: CDR1 SEHNR, CDR2 FQNEAQ (reference sequence). The chain links TRBV7-9 to TRBJ2-7; D unresolved. The source material was CD8+ T cells sorted from blood, sampled at week 24, from a patient treated with tofacitinib. This TCR came from a human donor with alopecia areata. The CDR3 nucleotides read TGTGCCAGCAGCCAAGATAGCTACGAGCAGTACTTC. Translated: CASSQDSYEQYF.